Presented here are 3 T cell receptor beta chains from one specimen sequenced in a study of blood T cells in healthy people across ages (dated by TCRdb to between 2014 and 2017). Libraries were built with 5' RACE. TCRdb lists the instrument as Illumina HiSeq 2500. A second PCR of roughly 6 to 11 cycles was run with a J-beta primer mix and a sample-barcoded 5' primer. The public reads were reprocessed in TCRdb via fastp at Q25 and MiXCR, keeping in-frame beta chains. One record per CDR3 amino acid sequence lists the most common genes and DNA. The sample table holds about 780,000 distinct CDR3 sequences, of which about 45% were seen once. Around 18% of the sample goes to the ten largest clones. What was sequenced was blood. Source of these receptors: a man older than 75 in good health.

The rearrangement links TRBV28 to TRBJ2-7; 10 nucleotides match TRBD1. Losses at the gene ends were 1 base for V and 4 bases for J; bases not matched to a gene: 7. Per germline, CDR1 MDHEN and CDR2 SYDVKM. The CDR3 totals 16 residues. The CDR3 sequence is CASSLSLGQGDYEQYF. DNA for the CDR3: TGTGCCAGCAGTTTATCCCTTGGACAGGGGGATTACGAGCAGTACTTC.

At least ten counts were recorded for this clonotype. The chain joins TRBV20-1 to TRBJ2-1; TRBD1 aligns across 7 bases. The V segment lost 6 bases and the J segment 10 bases; nucleotides outside the gene matches: 15. This CDR3 is 14 amino acids long. Germline V lookup: CDR1 DFQATT, CDR2 SNEGSKA (reference sequence). In DNA, the CDR3 is TGCAGTGCAGCTGGGACAGACACTTTCGACGAGCAGTTCTTC. Protein product: CSAAGTDTFDEQFF.

This chain joins TRBV20-1 and TRBJ2-7; 12 positions match TRBD2. Germline V CDR1 and CDR2: DFQATT, SNEGSKA (reference sequence). The CDR3 sequence is 15 residues long. After removal of 6 bases from V and 7 bases from J, the junction contained 13 bases not matched to a gene. The CDR3 DNA sequence: TGCAGTGCCCATCCCCTAGCGGGAGGGATAAATGAGCAGTACTTC. This translates into CSAHPLAGGINEQYF.